This T cell receptor (beta chain) was sequenced during a study of breast tumors, draining lymph nodes, adjacent tissues. Breast cancer patients provided tissue from their axillary draining lymph nodes. Findings of the study overall: Tumor T cell lymph node origin was a supported hypothesis, not proven. Tumors had less TCR diversity than lymph nodes, more than nontumor tissue.

The J segment lost 4 bases and the V segment lost 6 bases, leaving 7 bases of the junction unmatched. The CDR3 runs 13 residues. CDR1 DFQATT and CDR2 SNEGSKA come from the germline V gene (reference sequence). As concerns this clonotype: Antigen unknown.

Using its own MiXCR run on the multiplex PCR reads, TCRdb lists one record per CDR3 protein. The sample includes tens of thousands of distinct CDR3 sequences, around 30% of them seen just once. The specimen was axillary lymph node tissue. This sequence joins TRBV20-1 and TRBJ2-5, with 8 nucleotides matching TRBD2. This TCR came from a female donor with breast cancer. Some clones in this sample may be carry-over from other donors' samples. In DNA, the CDR3 is TGCAGTGCCCATCGGGAGGGAGGAGAGACCCAGTACTTC. It codes for CSAHREGGETQYF.